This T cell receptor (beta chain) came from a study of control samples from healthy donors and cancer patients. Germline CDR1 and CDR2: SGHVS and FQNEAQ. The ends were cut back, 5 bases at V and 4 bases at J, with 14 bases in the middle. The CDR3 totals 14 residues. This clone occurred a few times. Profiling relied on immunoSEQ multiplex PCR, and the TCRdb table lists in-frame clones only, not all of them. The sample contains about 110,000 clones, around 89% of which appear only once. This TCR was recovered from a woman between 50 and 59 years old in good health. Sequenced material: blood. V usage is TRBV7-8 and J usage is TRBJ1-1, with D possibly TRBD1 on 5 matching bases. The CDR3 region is CASSPTRVPTEAFF. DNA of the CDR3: TGTGCCAGCAGCCCTACCAGGGTCCCCACTGAAGCTTTCTTT. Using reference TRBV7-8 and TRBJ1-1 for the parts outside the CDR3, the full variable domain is GAGVSQSPRYKVAKRGQDVALRCDPISGHVSLFWYQQALGQGPEFLTYFQNEAQLDKSGLPSDRFFAERPEGSVSTLKIQRTQQEDSAVYLCASSPTRVPTEAFFGQGTRLTVV.